Following are 2 T cell receptor beta chains from one sample sequenced in a study of T cell responses to AZD1222 COVID-19 vaccine. Profiled with immunoSEQ multiplex PCR; TCRdb holds only in-frame clones, not every one. The table records approximately 180,000 clones, roughly 88% of them present only once. This specimen consisted of peripheral blood, obtained on day 0 of AZD1222 vaccination. The receptors derive from an adult in good health.

The J gene is TRBJ2-4, the V gene TRBV28, with 11 bases lining up with TRBD2. CDR1 and CDR2 from the germline V gene are MDHEN and SYDVKM. J lost 0 bases, V lost 3 bases, and 10 bases had no gene match. This CDR3 region has 19 residues. CDR3 coding DNA: TGTGCCAGCAGTTTTTTGTCCCTAGCGGGGGGTTTAGCCAAAAACATTCAGTACTTC. Translated: CASSFLSLAGGLAKNIQYF. Supplemented by reference TRBV28 and TRBJ2-4, the full variable domain reads DVKVTQSSRYLVKRTGEKVFLECVQDMDHENMFWYRQDPGLGLRLIYFSYDVKMKEKGDIPEGYSVSREKKERFSLILESASTNQTSMYLCASSFLSLAGGLAKNIQYFGAGTRLSVL.

This clone appeared a single time. The chain carries TRBV7-9 and TRBJ1-2; 7 bases align to TRBD1. The CDR3 runs to 14 residues. Germline loops: CDR1 SEHNR, CDR2 FQNEAQ (reference sequence). Unmatched junction bases numbered 11, after V lost 5 bases and J lost 8 bases. Here the CDR3 DNA reads TGTGCCAGCAGCCCCCTGACAGGGTGGGGCGGCTACACCTTC. Translating gives CASSPLTGWGGYTF. Using reference TRBV7-9 and TRBJ1-2 for the parts outside the CDR3, the full variable domain is DTGVSQNPRHKITKRGQNVTFRCDPISEHNRLYWYRQTLGQGPEFLTYFQNEAQLEKSRLLSDRFSAERPKGSFSTLEIQRTEQGDSAMYLCASSPLTGWGGYTFGSGTRLTVV.